The T cell receptor (beta chain) under discussion was sequenced for a study of tumor-infiltrating lymphocytes in primary liver carcinoma. Study-wide points: Tumor-adjacent and tumor-blood pairs showed less overlap than tumor region pairs. With p = 0.039, the top-250-clone fraction in tumors significantly exceeded that in blood.

Trimming took 9 bases from V and 0 from J; bases not matched to a gene: 14. Looked up from germline, CDR1 is SGHAT and CDR2 is FQNNGV. This CDR3 comprises 17 residues. Making TCR beta cDNA involved around 500 ng total RNA and a constant-region primer. ARM-PCR, slightly modified, supplied the TCR beta libraries through three nested multiplex PCR rounds. Amplification in the first two PCR rounds was performed using TRBV1-TRBV30 forward primers and a C-beta reverse primer for approximately 10 cycles each. TCRdb re-called the multiplex PCR reads through MiXCR, storing one row per CDR3 protein. Of around 210,000 distinct CDR3 sequences in the sample, approximately 65% are singletons; the top ten hold 6% to 8.5%. Unsorted whole blood yielded blood RNA, and germline DNA was extracted as well. Chronic HBV infection, which was untreated, was present in the patients. Peripheral blood, around 4 milliliters, was collected prior to surgery.

Worth noting for this clonotype: The antigen remains undetermined.

The sequence was obtained from a woman aged 55-69 years with primary liver carcinoma and hepatitis B virus infection. The chain carries TRBV11-2 and TRBJ2-3, with 8 bases lining up with TRBD2. The sample was peripheral blood. Here the CDR3 DNA reads TGTGCCAGTAGCCCAAAGACTAGCGAGTTTAGCACAGATACGCAGTATTTT. As protein: CASSPKTSEFSTDTQYF.